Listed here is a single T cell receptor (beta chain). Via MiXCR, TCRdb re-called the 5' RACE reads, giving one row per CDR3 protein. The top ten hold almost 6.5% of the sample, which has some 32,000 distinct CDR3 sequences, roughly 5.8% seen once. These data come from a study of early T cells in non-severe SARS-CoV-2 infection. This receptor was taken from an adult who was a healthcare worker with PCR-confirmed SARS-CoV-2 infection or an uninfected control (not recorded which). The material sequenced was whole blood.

CDR3 amino acids: CASSVGINTSPPYEQYF. The CDR3 DNA reads TGTGCCAGCAGCGTAGGAATCAACACAAGCCCTCCCTACGAGCAGTACTTC. J is TRBJ2-7 and V is TRBV9; D gene uncertain. Germline V gene sequence: CDR1 SGDLS, CDR2 YYNGEE. The CDR3 consists of 17 residues. Trimming stripped 0 bases from V and 2 bases from J, with 18 bases between.